Listed below are T cell receptor beta chains from one sample, sequenced in a study of response to subunit inactivated influenza vaccine. TCRdb processed the RT-PCR reads anew with MiXCR; each CDR3 protein has one entry. This sample has under 750,000 distinct CDR3 sequences, with roughly 10% found just once. Sequenced here: PBMCs from blood, sampled on the day of vaccination. All receptors derive from a man aged 50 to 59 who received an inactivated influenza vaccine. CDR3s include the opening cysteine and the closing phenylalanine or tryptophan. A D gene is named only where the DNA matches it firmly. Size is omitted from some rows. Given values are once, few, many or a class for expanded clones.

>TRBJ2-7|TRBV20-1|TRBD2|NA
TGCAGTGCATGGAGGGCGGGGGGTCCTCCCCTCGAGCAGTACTTC
CSAWRAGGPPLEQYF
>TRBJ2-7|TRBV4-3|NA|many
TGCGCCAGCAGCCAAGATCGGGCCCGAGGTGCCCTCTACGAGCAGTACTTC
CASSQDRARGALYEQYF
>TRBJ2-5|TRBV13|NA|NA
TGTGCCAGCAGCTTATTACTGACACCAGAGACCCAGTACTTC
CASSLLLTPETQYF
>TRBJ2-5|TRBV28|TRBD2|few
TGTGCCAGCAGTCCCCGACTAGCGGGAGGGTCGGAGACCCAGTACTTC
CASSPRLAGGSETQYF
>TRBJ1-6|TRBV11-2|TRBD1|few
TGTGCCAGCAGCTTAAGGGGTGCTTACAGGGGGAGCGGTTCACCCCTCCACTTT
CASSLRGAYRGSGSPLHF
>TRBJ2-3|TRBV30|TRBD2|NA
TGTGCCTGGAGTGTGGGGGGGAGTAAGGCAGATACGCAGTATTTT
CAWSVGGSKADTQYF
>TRBJ2-7|TRBV5-6|NA|few
TGTGCCAGCAGCGCCCAAATCCGGATGCGGGAGCAGTACTTC
CASSAQIRMREQYF
>TRBJ2-3|TRBV10-3|NA|NA
TGTGCCATCAGTGAGTCAAGTGCGCAGTATTTT
CAISESSAQYF
>TRBJ2-7|TRBV3-1|NA|NA
TGTGCCAGCAGCCAAGGGACAACAGCCTCCTACGAGCAGTACTTC
CASSQGTTASYEQYF
>TRBJ2-2|TRBV20-1|NA|few
TGCAGTCCCAAGGGGGCGGGAGGAACCGGGGAGCTGTTTTTT
CSPKGAGGTGELFF
>TRBJ2-4|TRBV7-9|NA|few
TGTGCCAGCAGCTCGGACAGCGCCAAAAACATTCAGTACTTC
CASSSDSAKNIQYF
>TRBJ2-7|TRBV6-2/TRBV6-3|TRBD1|few
TGTGCCAGCAGTGACTACAGGACAGGGGACGAGCAGTACTTC
CASSDYRTGDEQYF
>TRBJ2-7|TRBV5-1|NA|many
TGCGCCACCCGACTAGACACAGCAACCTACGAGCAGTACTTC
CATRLDTATYEQYF
>TRBJ2-1|TRBV6-2/TRBV6-3|TRBD2|NA
TGTGCCAGCAGTTACGCGGATCTAGTTCTAGCGGGAGTCTCCTACAATGAGCAGTTCTTC
CASSYADLVLAGVSYNEQFF
>TRBJ2-7|TRBV6-2/TRBV6-3|TRBD1|many
TGTGCCGATTCAACGGACAGGATCTCTCACGAGCAGTACTTC
CADSTDRISHEQYF
>TRBJ2-5|TRBV12-3/TRBV12-4|NA|NA
TGTGCCAGCAGTTTTTGGCATAACCAAGAGACCCAGTACTTC
CASSFWHNQETQYF
>TRBJ2-7|TRBV20-1|TRBD2|NA
TGCAGTGCTCACATAGCGGGGGGGATCTCCTACGAGCAGTACTTC
CSAHIAGGISYEQYF
>TRBJ1-5|TRBV6-1|NA|NA
TGTGCCAGCACCCTCGGTGGGGGGCCCGGTCAGCCCCAGCATTTT
CASTLGGGPGQPQHF
>TRBJ2-2|TRBV20-1|TRBD1|NA
TGCAGTGCTAGAGGGACAGGGGGTCTTTGGAACACCGGGGAGCTGTTTTTT
CSARGTGGLWNTGELFF
>TRBJ2-3|TRBV19|NA|few
TGTGCCAGTAGTATAGGCTACTACCGCGGTGGAAGCACAGATACGCAGTATTTT
CASSIGYYRGGSTDTQYF
>TRBJ2-5|TRBV5-1|NA|many
TGCGCCAGCAGCTTGGATCTGGCCAGGCCCCAAGAGACCCAGTACTTC
CASSLDLARPQETQYF
>TRBJ2-7|TRBV5-5|NA|NA
TGTGCCAGCAGCTCATACTCGAGTACCTACGAGCAGTACTTC
CASSSYSSTYEQYF
>TRBJ2-6|TRBV4-2|TRBD1|NA
TGTGCCAGCAGCAGAGGGACAGGGGCCCCTACCTCTGGGGCCAACGTCCTGACTTTC
CASSRGTGAPTSGANVLTF
>TRBJ2-5|TRBV10-3|NA|NA
TGTGCCATCAGTGTAGGCCTAGGGGGGAGCTTGGAGACCCAGTACTTC
CAISVGLGGSLETQYF
>TRBJ1-1|TRBV12-3/TRBV12-4|NA|NA
TGTGCCAGCAGTTTAGGGGTGATGAACACTGAAGCTTTCTTT
CASSLGVMNTEAFF
>TRBJ2-7|TRBV10-3|NA|NA
TGTGCCATCAGTCCACCCTCGCTAGAGCAGTACTTC
CAISPPSLEQYF
>TRBJ2-3|TRBV20-1|NA|many
TGCAGTGCTCCAGAGGGGGTGCGGCCCACAGATACGCAGTATTTT
CSAPEGVRPTDTQYF
>TRBJ1-1|TRBV14|TRBD1|NA
TGTGCCAGCAGCCAAGATGGCACAGGGGGCCGAGCTTTCTTT
CASSQDGTGGRAFF
>TRBJ2-3|TRBV10-2|NA|NA
TGCGCCAGCGGGTGGCTAGAGAGCACAGATACGCAGTATTTT
CASGWLESTDTQYF
>TRBJ2-1|TRBV7-6|TRBD2|few
TGTGCCAGCAGCTCGGTACCGGGACTAGCGGTTGAGCAGTTCTTC
CASSSVPGLAVEQFF
>TRBJ2-2|TRBV4-1|TRBD1|many
TGCGCCAGCAGCCCCTGGACAGGGGACACCGGGGAGCTGTTTTTT
CASSPWTGDTGELFF
>TRBJ1-3|TRBV20-1|NA|NA
TGCAGTGCCCTCGGACCGAACTCTGGAAACACCATATATTTT
CSALGPNSGNTIYF
>TRBJ1-1|TRBV12-3/TRBV12-4|NA|many
TGTGCCAGCAGTTTGAGGAGGACTGAAGCTTTCTTT
CASSLRRTEAFF
>TRBJ2-1|TRBV10-3|TRBD2|NA
TGTGCCATCAGTGAGTCCCCAGCGGGAAGCTCCTACAATGAGCAGTTCTTC
CAISESPAGSSYNEQFF
>TRBJ1-2|TRBV4-1|NA|few
TGCGCCAGCAGCCAAGATCCCTTCTATGGCTACACCTTC
CASSQDPFYGYTF
>TRBJ2-7|TRBV6-1|NA|NA
TGTGCCAGCAGGGCCTATGACAGGAGCTCCTACGAGCAGTACTTC
CASRAYDRSSYEQYF
>TRBJ2-1|TRBV6-5|TRBD1|few
TGTGCCAGCAGTTACCAGGACAGGGTCGATGAGCAGTTCTTC
CASSYQDRVDEQFF
>TRBJ2-5|TRBV15|NA|NA
TGTGCCACCAGCAGAGATTTCGCTAGTGGTTGGAGTGAACAAGAGACCCAGTACTTC
CATSRDFASGWSEQETQYF
>TRBJ2-6|TRBV5-1|NA|NA
TGCGCCAGCAGCGCTCCCGGGGGGGCCAACGTCCTGACTTTC
CASSAPGGANVLTF
>TRBJ2-1|TRBV2|NA|NA
TGTGCCAGCAGTGAGGGGCACGTCCATGAGCAGTTCTTC
CASSEGHVHEQFF
>TRBJ2-3|TRBV20-1|TRBD2|many
TGCAGTGGATTTAGCGGGAGCACAGATACGCAGTATTTT
CSGFSGSTDTQYF
>TRBJ2-3|TRBV7-3|TRBD2|NA
TGTACCAGCTCCGGGACTAGCGGGGGGGCCCGCACAGATACGCAGTATTTT
CTSSGTSGGARTDTQYF
>TRBJ2-5|TRBV11-2|TRBD2|NA
TGTGCCAGCAGCTTACGGGCGGGGGGTGAGCAAGAGACCCAGTACTTC
CASSLRAGGEQETQYF
>TRBJ2-7|TRBV20-1|TRBD2|NA
TGCAGTGCTAGGGAGGGGACTAGAAAACACGAGCAGTACTTC
CSAREGTRKHEQYF
>TRBJ2-1|TRBV20-1|NA|NA
TGCAGTGCTAGAACCGGGAACCACAATGAGCAGTTCTTC
CSARTGNHNEQFF
>TRBJ2-1|TRBV12-3/TRBV12-4|NA|many
TGTGCCAGCAGTCCGACGAATCATGAGCAGTTCTTC
CASSPTNHEQFF
>TRBJ1-4|TRBV2|NA|NA
TGTGCCAGCAGTGACACAGGGCCTGTGACAGAAAAACTGTTTTTT
CASSDTGPVTEKLFF
>TRBJ2-5|TRBV18|TRBD1|NA
TGTGCCAGTTCAATCGGACAGGTCCAAGAGACCCAGTACTTC
CASSIGQVQETQYF
>TRBJ2-7|TRBV20-1|TRBD2|many
TGCAGTGCTAGGGGCCCGGGACTAGTATCCGAGCAGTACTTC
CSARGPGLVSEQYF
>TRBJ2-5|TRBV10-3|NA|many
TGTGCCATCAGTGGACAGGCCGAAGGGACCCAGTACTTC
CAISGQAEGTQYF
>TRBJ2-1|TRBV4-2|TRBD1|NA
TGTGCCAGCACCCCAGGACAGGGGGTCAGGAACAATGAGCAGTTCTTC
CASTPGQGVRNNEQFF
>TRBJ2-3|TRBV20-1|NA|few
TGCAGTGCTGGGGGGGGGCCCCCAGATACGCAGTATTTT
CSAGGGPPDTQYF
>TRBJ1-1|TRBV29-1|TRBD1|NA
TGCAGCGACCATACCAGGGGGTCGGACACTGAAGCTTTCTTT
CSDHTRGSDTEAFF
>TRBJ1-1|TRBV12-3/TRBV12-4|TRBD1|many
TGTGCCAGCAGGGGCAAACAGGGGGCATACGCTGAAGCTTTCTTT
CASRGKQGAYAEAFF